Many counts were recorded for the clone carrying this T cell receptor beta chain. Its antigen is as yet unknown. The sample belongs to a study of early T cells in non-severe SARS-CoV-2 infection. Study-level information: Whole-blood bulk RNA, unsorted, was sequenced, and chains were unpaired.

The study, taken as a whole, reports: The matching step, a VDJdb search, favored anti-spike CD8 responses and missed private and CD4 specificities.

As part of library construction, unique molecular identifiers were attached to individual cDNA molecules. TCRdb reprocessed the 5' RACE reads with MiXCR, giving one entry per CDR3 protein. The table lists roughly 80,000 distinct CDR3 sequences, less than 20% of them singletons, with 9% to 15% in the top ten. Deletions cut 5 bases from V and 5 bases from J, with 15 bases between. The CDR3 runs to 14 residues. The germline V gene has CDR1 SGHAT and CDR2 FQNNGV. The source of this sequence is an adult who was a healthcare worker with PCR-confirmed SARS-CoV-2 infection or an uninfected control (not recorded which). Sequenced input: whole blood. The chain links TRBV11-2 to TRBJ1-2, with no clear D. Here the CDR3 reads CASSLQRRSYGYTF. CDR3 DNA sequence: TGTGCCAGCAGCCTCCAGAGGCGATCTTATGGCTACACCTTC.